These 26 T cell receptor beta chains originate from one sample sequenced in a study of blood T cell repertoires in COVID-19. Assay used: immunoSEQ multiplex PCR; TCRdb lists only in-frame clones, some missing. The sample holds roughly 260,000 clones, about 90% seen once. Sequencing was performed on peripheral blood. These receptors all stem from a person aged 18 to 35 with COVID-19, enrolled during active disease.

The chain has TRBV29-1 and TRBJ2-1, with 8 nucleotides matching TRBD1. CDR1 is SQVTM and CDR2 is ANQGSEA in the germline V gene. V lost 0 bases, J lost 8 bases, and 15 bases stayed unmatched. This CDR3 contains 17 residues. CDR3 residues: CSVEETARRGRLYEQFF. DNA of the CDR3: TGCAGCGTTGAAGAAACCGCTCGCAGGGGGCGACTCTATGAGCAGTTCTTC.

This clone was detected once. CDR3 coding DNA: TGTGCCAGCAGCCAGGGGCCCTGGGAAGGGAGGAACTATGGCTACACCTTC. It translates to CASSQGPWEGRNYGYTF. The rearrangement joins TRBV3-1 (or the pseudogene TRBV3-2) to TRBJ1-2; D possibly corresponds to TRBD1 (5 bases). V was trimmed by 3 bases and J by 2 bases, leaving 19 bases between them. Germline V CDR1 and CDR2: LGHDT, YNNKEL (reference sequence). The CDR3 has 17 residues.

The CDR3: CASSVSGWDYNEQFF. The CDR3 DNA sequence: TGTGCCAGCAGCGTCAGCGGGTGGGACTACAATGAGCAGTTCTTC. This sequence joins TRBV5-6 and TRBJ2-1, with a possible D match to TRBD2 (6 bases). There are 15 residues in the CDR3. CDR1 is SGHDT and CDR2 is YYEEEE in the germline V gene. V gave up 4 bases and J gave up 3 bases, with 14 bases separating them.

This chain connects TRBV3-1 (or the pseudogene TRBV3-2) to TRBJ2-2, with D possibly TRBD2 on 6 matching bases. Germline V gene lookup returns CDR1 LGHDT and CDR2 YNNKEL (reference sequence). Trimming took off 5 bases at V and 0 bases at J, with 13 bases between the two ends. There are 16 residues in the CDR3. The CDR3 bases are TGTGCCAGCAGCATGCGGGGCAGGGCGAACACCGGGGAGCTGTTTTTT. This sequence encodes CASSMRGRANTGELFF.

The chain combines TRBV24-1 with TRBJ1-2; TRBD1 matches at 10 bases. Germline loops: CDR1 KGHDR, CDR2 SFDVKD. Germline trimming cut 2 bases from V and 4 bases from J; bases unmatched to any gene: 9. This CDR3 has 17 amino acids. The CDR3 spells CATSDSRTGGRSYGYTF. CDR3 in DNA: TGTGCCACCAGTGATTCCCGGACAGGGGGAAGGAGCTATGGCTACACCTTC.

The chain is built from TRBV9 and TRBJ2-3; D might be TRBD2 (6 bases). Trimming removed 4 bases from V and 0 bases from J, with 21 bases in between. Germline V gene sequence: CDR1 SGDLS, CDR2 YYNGEE. The CDR3 extends over 18 amino acids. CDR3 in amino acids: CASSLRGSSGASTDTQYF. The CDR3 nucleotides read TGTGCCAGCAGCTTGAGAGGTAGTAGCGGCGCTAGCACAGATACGCAGTATTTT.

This clone was seen just once. This chain uses TRBV27 with TRBJ1-2; TRBD1 matches 8 bases. The CDR3 extends over 12 amino acids. CDR1 and CDR2 (germline): MNHEY, SMNVEV (reference sequence). V was pared by 5 bases and J by 8 bases, with 4 bases of the junction left unmatched. The CDR3 is CASSQTGDGYTF. In nucleotides, the CDR3 is TGTGCCAGCAGTCAGACAGGGGACGGCTACACCTTC.

The chain uses TRBV13 and TRBJ2-4; D not resolved. Germline V gene sequence: CDR1 PRHDT, CDR2 FYEKMQ (reference sequence). This CDR3 has 14 amino acids. V was cut by 1 base and J by 0 bases, with 4 bases left in between. CDR3 nucleotide sequence: TGTGCCAGCAGCTTAGATCTAGCCAAAAACATTCAGTACTTC. This codes for CASSLDLAKNIQYF.

The V and J genes are TRBV3-1 (or the pseudogene TRBV3-2) and TRBJ2-3; D call uncertain. Germline lookup yields CDR1 LGHDT and CDR2 YNNKEL (reference sequence). CDR3 length: 15 amino acids. With 4 bases removed from V and 2 bases from J, the gap between germline ends came to 13 bases. The chain's CDR3 is CASSPRRLNTDTQYF. The CDR3 DNA reads TGTGCCAGCAGCCCCCGGCGGCTTAACACAGATACGCAGTATTTT.

This clone was recorded a few times. This chain uses TRBV5-4 with TRBJ2-7; D perhaps matches TRBD2 (5 bases). CDR1 is SGHNT, CDR2 YYREEE, per germline (reference sequence). CDR3 length: 16 amino acids. Trimming took 4 bases from V and 0 from J, leaving 17 bases between them. This CDR3 is CASSRVGGRYSYEQYF. In DNA form, the CDR3 reads TGTGCCAGCAGCCGAGTCGGCGGGCGTTACTCCTACGAGCAGTACTTC.

The chain couples TRBV27 to TRBJ2-1; 8 bases align to TRBD2. The CDR3 spans 14 residues. The trim removed 8 bases at V and 6 bases at J, leaving 9 bases unmatched. CDR1 is MNHEY, CDR2 SMNVEV, per germline (reference sequence). In DNA, the CDR3 is TGTGCCAGCTCTTGGGTTAGCGGGGCCAATGAGCAGTTCTTC. Protein sequence: CASSWVSGANEQFF.

There are a few counts of this clone. The chain couples TRBV28 to TRBJ2-3; TRBD2 matches at 9 bases. Germline loops: CDR1 MDHEN, CDR2 SYDVKM. With 8 bases clipped from V and 3 bases from J, the junction kept 6 bases outside the gene matches. The CDR3 spans 14 residues. CDR3 in DNA: TGTGCCAGCTCGAAAGCGGGAGGAACAGATACGCAGTATTTT. It translates to CASSKAGGTDTQYF.

About this clone: The sample contains more than one DNA sequence encoding this CDR3. The chain has TRBV29-1 and TRBJ2-7; a possible D gene is TRBD2 (5 bases). The CDR3 has 12 residues. V lost 4 bases, J lost 2 bases, and 9 bases lay in between. Germline V gene lookup returns CDR1 SQVTM and CDR2 ANQGSEA. CDR3 sequence: CSVVEGPYEQYF. The CDR3 DNA follows: TGCAGCGTTGTCGAGGGCCCCTACGAGCAGTACTTC.

V usage is TRBV9 and J usage is TRBJ2-5; 8 nucleotides agree with TRBD1. After removal of 4 bases from V and 4 bases from J, the junction contained 9 bases not matched to a gene. Germline V gene sequence: CDR1 SGDLS, CDR2 YYNGEE. There are 15 residues in the CDR3. This CDR3 reads CASSPGQGSGETQYF. The CDR3 nucleotides read TGTGCCAGCAGCCCAGGACAGGGATCGGGAGAGACCCAGTACTTC.

This clone has at least ten counts. The chain recombines TRBV28 with TRBJ1-1; D is possibly TRBD1 (6 bases). Germline V gene data show CDR1 as MDHEN and CDR2 as SYDVKM. The CDR3 sequence is 17 residues long. Trimming removed 3 bases from V and 3 bases from J, with 20 bases in between. As DNA, the CDR3 is TGTGCCAGCAGTTTCCCTAGAGGGGGAGTTCGCTACACTGAAGCTTTCTTT. Amino acid sequence: CASSFPRGGVRYTEAFF.

This clone was detected once. The chain carries TRBV19 and TRBJ2-5; D is ambiguous. V was clipped by 8 bases and J by 1 base, with 11 bases between them. The CDR3 extends over 13 amino acids. Germline assignment: CDR1 LNHDA and CDR2 SQIVND (reference sequence). CDR3 DNA: TGTGCCAGTGCGAGCGTAGCCCAAGAGACCCAGTACTTC. It translates to CASASVAQETQYF.

V usage is TRBV2 and J usage is TRBJ2-3; no definite D call. Germline CDR1 is SNHLY and CDR2 is FYNNEI. Trimming cost V 7 bases and J 0 bases, with 8 bases left between them. This CDR3 spans 13 amino acids. In DNA, the CDR3 is TGTGCCAGCAATAGAGTTAGCACAGATACGCAGTATTTT. Translating it yields CASNRVSTDTQYF. Supplemented by reference TRBV2 and TRBJ2-3, the full variable domain reads EPEVTQTPSHQVTQMGQEVILRCVPISNHLYFYWYRQILGQKVEFLVSFYNNEISEKSEIFDDQFSVERPDGSNFTLKIRSTKLEDSAMYFCASNRVSTDTQYFGPGTRLTVL.

The sample holds one count of this clone. The CDR3 loop is CASSSNRPTEAFF. The DNA for the CDR3 is TGTGCCAGCAGCTCGAACAGGCCTACTGAAGCTTTCTTT. This chain joins TRBV5-5 and TRBJ1-1; perhaps TRBD1 as D (5 bases). The V gene lost 3 bases and the J gene lost 5 bases, with 11 bases spanning the gap. Germline values: CDR1 SGHKS, CDR2 YYEKEE (reference sequence). The CDR3 loop spans 13 amino acids.

The rearrangement links TRBV9 to TRBJ2-1, with TRBD1 identical over 7 bases. This CDR3 contains 14 residues. Germline CDR1 is SGDLS and CDR2 is YYNGEE. V dropped 3 bases and J dropped 6; count of bases not matched to a gene: 6. The CDR3 here is CASSAGDSSNEQFF. The CDR3 DNA reads as TGTGCCAGCAGCGCCGGGGACAGTTCCAATGAGCAGTTCTTC. The full variable domain, in which reference TRBV9 and TRBJ2-1 provide the parts outside the CDR3, is DSGVTQTPKHLITATGQRVTLRCSPRSGDLSVYWYQQSLDQGLQFLIQYYNGEERAKGNILERFSAQQFPDLHSELNLSSLELGDSALYFCASSAGDSSNEQFFGPGTRLTVL.

V gene TRBV19 combines with J gene TRBJ1-1; 8 bases line up with TRBD1. Germline-derived CDR1 and CDR2 are LNHDA and SQIVND (reference sequence). V lost 5 bases to trimming and J lost 0 bases; unmatched junction nucleotides: 2. This CDR3 is 14 amino acids long. In DNA form, the CDR3 reads TGTGCCAGTAGTGGACAGGGATTGAACACTGAAGCTTTCTTT. This gives the protein CASSGQGLNTEAFF.

The rearrangement uses TRBV10-1 and TRBJ2-1; 10 nucleotides match TRBD2. The trim removed 3 bases at V and 6 bases at J, leaving 2 bases unmatched. CDR1 WNHNN and CDR2 SYGVQD come from the germline V gene (reference sequence). This CDR3 has 14 residues. The CDR3: CASSEGTSANEQFF. The CDR3 DNA reads as TGCGCCAGCAGTGAAGGGACTAGCGCCAATGAGCAGTTCTTC.

This chain uses TRBV27 with TRBJ2-2, with TRBD1 as a possible D gene (5 bases). The V gene lost 7 bases and the J gene lost 3 bases, with 27 bases spanning the gap. The CDR3 totals 19 residues. Looked up from germline, CDR1 is MNHEY and CDR2 is SMNVEV (reference sequence). The CDR3 loop is CASTSRIGADPWDTGELFF. The CDR3 nucleotides read TGTGCCAGCACCTCCCGTATAGGGGCCGACCCGTGGGACACCGGGGAGCTGTTTTTT.

The chain combines TRBV2 with TRBJ2-1; D ambiguous. Trimming removed 4 bases from V and 2 bases from J, with 27 bases in between. Germline assignment: CDR1 SNHLY and CDR2 FYNNEI. This CDR3 has 20 amino acids. The CDR3 region has the DNA TGTGCCAGCAGTGGCGCACCCGACCTGACCATAAGAGGAACCTACAATGAGCAGTTCTTC. This gives the protein CASSGAPDLTIRGTYNEQFF. Complete variable domain (other parts from reference TRBV2 and TRBJ2-1): EPEVTQTPSHQVTQMGQEVILRCVPISNHLYFYWYRQILGQKVEFLVSFYNNEISEKSEIFDDQFSVERPDGSNFTLKIRSTKLEDSAMYFCASSGAPDLTIRGTYNEQFFGPGTRLTVL.

The genes are TRBV3-1 (or the pseudogene TRBV3-2) and TRBJ1-2; possible D gene TRBD1, 6 bases. The V gene lost 2 bases and the J gene lost 4 bases, with 14 bases spanning the gap. The CDR3 runs 15 residues. Germline V lookup: CDR1 LGHDT, CDR2 YNNKEL (reference sequence). The CDR3: CASSQPSTGIYGYTF. The CDR3 bases are TGTGCCAGCAGCCAACCTAGTACAGGGATCTATGGCTACACCTTC.

This chain connects TRBV7-9 to TRBJ2-3, with 8 bases fitting TRBD2. This CDR3 is 13 amino acids long. The germline V gene encodes CDR1 SEHNR and CDR2 FQNEAQ (reference sequence). Unmatched junction bases numbered 12, after V lost 9 bases and J lost 10 bases. The CDR3 reads CASTPAAGGPQYF. The CDR3 DNA reads as TGTGCCAGTACCCCGGCTGCGGGAGGCCCGCAGTATTTT.

The V and J genes are TRBV6-4 and TRBJ2-3; 7 bases agree with TRBD2. CDR1 MRHNA and CDR2 SNTAGT come from the germline V gene. Germline trimming cut 5 bases from V and 1 base from J; bases unmatched to any gene: 6. The CDR3 runs 15 residues. The CDR3 region has the DNA TGTGCCAGCAGTCCCACTAGCGCAGGCACAGATACGCAGTATTTT. Its translation is CASSPTSAGTDTQYF.